This passage covers 10 T cell receptor beta chains from one sample sequenced in a study of blood T cell repertoires in COVID-19 (dated by TCRdb to the early 2020s). The library came from the immunoSEQ multiplex PCR assay. As stored in TCRdb, this immuneACCESS dataset retains in-frame rearrangements with V and J assigned. A fraction of the clones does not appear; measured against another copy, unresolved V genes explain less than half of the discrepancy, and the remainder lacks a known reason. The sample table shows 250,000 to 400,000 clones, and approximately 88% are seen once. The ten top clones hold 1.6% of the sample. Input material: peripheral blood. The receptors shown here come from a woman aged 25-40 years with COVID-19, enrolled during active disease.

The chain joins TRBV7-9 to TRBJ2-3, with D tentatively TRBD1 (5 bases). Germline V gene data show CDR1 as SEHNR and CDR2 as FQNEAQ (reference sequence). Trimming stripped 2 bases from V and 3 bases from J, with 18 bases between. The CDR3 totals 17 residues. In nucleotides, the CDR3 is TGTGCCAGCAGCTTAAGAGGCTTGGGGCCAGCTACAGATACGCAGTATTTT. Protein: CASSLRGLGPATDTQYF.

This clone was detected only once. This chain links TRBV4-1 with TRBJ2-5; 10 bases match TRBD2. Germline loops: CDR1 MGHRA, CDR2 YSYEKL. This CDR3 region has 17 residues. V shed 2 bases and J 3 bases; nucleotides not matched to a gene: 9. The CDR3 DNA reads TGCGCCAGCAGCCAATCAAGCGGGGGGGCCCGGGAAGAGACCCAGTACTTC. This encodes CASSQSSGGAREETQYF.

DNA for the CDR3: TGTGCCAGCGGACTAGCGCGGGGTTACAATGAGCAGTTCTTC. Its protein is CASGLARGYNEQFF. This chain joins TRBV2 and TRBJ2-1, with 9 bases lining up with TRBD2. The V and J ends lost 8 bases and 4 bases, in that order; junction bases with no gene match: 6. The CDR3 is made up of 14 amino acids. Germline loops: CDR1 SNHLY, CDR2 FYNNEI. Filled out from reference TRBV2 and TRBJ2-1, the complete variable domain reads EPEVTQTPSHQVTQMGQEVILRCVPISNHLYFYWYRQILGQKVEFLVSFYNNEISEKSEIFDDQFSVERPDGSNFTLKIRSTKLEDSAMYFCASGLARGYNEQFFGPGTRLTVL.

This rearrangement joins TRBV2 to TRBJ2-5; TRBD1 matches 8 bases. CDR1 and CDR2 from the germline V gene are SNHLY and FYNNEI. This CDR3 is 13 amino acids long. J lost 4 bases, V lost 6 bases, and 4 bases had no gene match. The CDR3 loop reads CASRPTGGETQYF. DNA of the CDR3: TGTGCCAGCAGGCCAACAGGGGGAGAGACCCAGTACTTC.

The chain links TRBV11-3 to TRBJ1-6; D not resolved. V lost 5 bases, J lost 8 bases, and 16 bases lay in between. The CDR3 has 15 residues. Germline values: CDR1 SGHNT, CDR2 YENEEA. CDR3 DNA: TGTGCCAGCAGCGCACGCTGGCCCGGGGATTCACCCCTCCACTTT. It specifies CASSARWPGDSPLHF.

This chain links TRBV30 with TRBJ2-7, with D possibly TRBD1 on 6 matching bases. Looked up from germline, CDR1 is GTSNPN and CDR2 is SVGIG (reference sequence). V was shortened by 2 bases and J by 2 bases, with 10 bases between the two germline ends. The CDR3 spans 13 residues. Here the CDR3 reads CAWSWAGAYEQYF. Here the CDR3 DNA reads TGTGCCTGGAGTTGGGCAGGGGCCTACGAGCAGTACTTC.

The chain combines TRBV7-8 with TRBJ1-4; TRBD1 matches 8 bases. Germline V gene sequence: CDR1 SGHVS, CDR2 FQNEAQ. J gave up 1 base and V 5 bases, and 6 bases lay outside the gene matches. This CDR3 has 16 amino acids. This CDR3 reads CASSTGQGLTNEKLFF. CDR3 coding DNA: TGTGCCAGCAGCACCGGACAGGGCTTAACTAATGAAAAACTGTTTTTT.

The chain links TRBV6-5 to TRBJ1-3; D perhaps matches TRBD1 (6 bases). The CDR3 is 15 residues long. V lost 6 bases to trimming and J lost 0 bases, with 12 bases between them. Germline V gene data show CDR1 as MNHEY and CDR2 as SVGAGI. The CDR3 nucleotides are TGTGCCAGCAGGAGAACAGGGCTCTCTGGAAACACCATATATTTT. As protein: CASRRTGLSGNTIYF.

To note about this clone: Other DNA sequences of this sample code for an identical CDR3. The rearrangement joins TRBV6-5 to TRBJ1-1, with TRBD1 as a possible D gene (5 bases). Trimming took off 3 bases at V and 1 base at J, with 9 bases between the two ends. Germline V gene sequence: CDR1 MNHEY, CDR2 SVGAGI. The length of the CDR3 is 14 residues. CDR3 nucleotides: TGTGCCAGCAGTTATTCCGGGGGGAACACTGAAGCTTTCTTT. This sequence encodes CASSYSGGNTEAFF.

V and J are TRBV5-1 and TRBJ1-5, with 11 nucleotides matching TRBD1. The V segment lost 3 bases and the J segment 8 bases; nucleotides outside the gene matches: 1. CDR1 is SGHRS, CDR2 YFSETQ, per germline. The CDR3 length is 13 residues. CDR3 in DNA: TGCGCCAGCAGCTGGACAGGGGGCGAGCCCCAGCATTTT. The encoded protein is CASSWTGGEPQHF.